This TCR beta chain was found in a study of T cell responses to AZD1222 COVID-19 vaccine. Here immunoSEQ multiplex PCR was the method, and the copy in TCRdb shows in-frame clones only, minus some. The sample has 46,000 or so clones; roughly 87% are singletons. CDR1 and CDR2 from the germline V gene are SEHNR and FQNEAQ (reference sequence). V lost 3 bases, J lost 2 bases, and 6 bases lay in between. The CDR3 has 13 amino acids. The sample consisted of peripheral blood, taken 28 days after the second AZD1222 dose. The sequence came from an adult who received the AZD1222 COVID-19 vaccine. The rearrangement joins TRBV7-9 to TRBJ2-3; D is ambiguous. The CDR3 sequence is CASSLGFTDTQYF. As DNA, the CDR3 is TGTGCCAGCAGCTTGGGATTCACAGATACGCAGTATTTT.